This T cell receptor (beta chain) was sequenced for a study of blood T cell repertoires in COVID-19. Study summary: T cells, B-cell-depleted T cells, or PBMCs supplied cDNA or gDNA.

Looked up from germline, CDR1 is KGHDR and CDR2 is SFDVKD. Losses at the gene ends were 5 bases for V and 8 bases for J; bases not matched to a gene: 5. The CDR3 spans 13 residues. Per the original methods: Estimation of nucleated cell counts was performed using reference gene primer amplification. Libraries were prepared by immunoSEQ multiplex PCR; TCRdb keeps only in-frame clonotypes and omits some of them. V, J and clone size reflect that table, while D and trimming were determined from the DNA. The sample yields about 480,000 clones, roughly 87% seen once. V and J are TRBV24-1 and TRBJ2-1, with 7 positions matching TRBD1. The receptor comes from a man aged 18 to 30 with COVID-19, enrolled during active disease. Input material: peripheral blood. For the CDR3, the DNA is TGTGCCACCAGTGTGACAGGGTATCATGAGCAGTTCTTC. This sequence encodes CATSVTGYHEQFF.